The next 24 T cell receptor beta chains were all read from a single sample in a study of Ad26.COV2.S vaccination and SARS-CoV-2 variants. The protocol was immunoSEQ multiplex PCR, while the TCRdb copy is restricted to in-frame clones and leaves out a portion. The sample shows about 680,000 clones, around 89% of them seen only once. The treatment was: 15 to 20 received Ad26.COV2.S at low or high dose, single or two shots; about 5 received placebo; per-sample allocation not given. Vaccine and placebo recipients were sampled on day 63 after the first injection. Here the sequenced sample was peripheral blood, taken in a trial of Ad26.COV2.S vaccine versus placebo. The receptors were sampled from a person between 18 and 59 years old who received the Ad26.COV2.S COVID-19 vaccine or a placebo.

This clone came up a few times. J is TRBJ1-6 and V is TRBV4-1; 10 positions match TRBD1. The CDR3 is made up of 16 amino acids. Per germline, CDR1 MGHRA and CDR2 YSYEKL. Trimming cost V 1 base and J 6 bases; bases outside gene matches: 3. CDR3: CASSQVWTGGNSPLHF. The CDR3 DNA sequence: TGCGCCAGCAGCCAAGTCTGGACAGGGGGTAATTCACCCCTCCACTTT.

A word on this clone: Different DNA sequences within this sample yield the same CDR3. The chain couples TRBV6-5 to TRBJ1-2, with D maybe TRBD1 (6 bases). This CDR3 has 13 amino acids. The V gene's germline CDR1 is MNHEY and CDR2 SVGAGI. The germline V and J ends were trimmed by 0 bases and 5 bases, with 7 bases remaining between them. CDR3 nucleotide sequence: TGTGCCAGCAGTTACTCGACAGGATATGGCTACACCTTC. Translated, it gives CASSYSTGYGYTF.

As to this clone: This sample includes further DNA sequences coding for the same CDR3. CDR3 loop: CASSTPYEQYF. CDR3 coding DNA: TGTGCCAGCAGTACCCCTTACGAGCAGTACTTC. The rearrangement links TRBV6-5 to TRBJ2-7; D unresolved. Between the trimmed V and J ends, which lost 5 bases and 4 bases, there was a span of 6 bases. Germline CDR1 is MNHEY and CDR2 is SVGAGI. The CDR3 has 11 amino acids.

The chain couples TRBV19 to TRBJ1-1, with D unresolved. V lost 4 bases and J 7 bases, leaving 16 bases between the germline ends. Looked up from germline, CDR1 is LNHDA and CDR2 is SQIVND (reference sequence). The CDR3 spans 14 residues. The CDR3 loop is CASSNPPDNLEAFF. The CDR3 DNA is TGTGCCAGTAGTAACCCGCCGGATAATCTTGAAGCTTTCTTT.

The chain carries TRBV9 and TRBJ2-5, with 7 nucleotides matching TRBD1. This CDR3 spans 14 amino acids. V trimming: 3 bases; J trimming: 2 bases; junction bases outside the gene matches: 4. The germline V gene encodes CDR1 SGDLS and CDR2 YYNGEE. CDR3 loop: CASSAGTEQETQYF. DNA for the CDR3: TGTGCCAGCAGCGCCGGGACAGAGCAAGAGACCCAGTACTTC. Supplemented by reference TRBV9 and TRBJ2-5, the full variable domain reads DSGVTQTPKHLITATGQRVTLRCSPRSGDLSVYWYQQSLDQGLQFLIQYYNGEERAKGNILERFSAQQFPDLHSELNLSSLELGDSALYFCASSAGTEQETQYFGPGTRLLVL.

The chain joins TRBV7-2 to TRBJ2-3; TRBD2 is a possible D gene (5 bases). Germline CDR1 SGHTA, CDR2 FQGNSA. V gave up 3 bases and J gave up 2 bases, with 12 bases separating them. There are 15 residues in the CDR3. CDR3 protein: CASSFGIMFTDTQYF. The CDR3 nucleotides are TGTGCCAGCAGCTTCGGGATTATGTTCACAGATACGCAGTATTTT.

This rearrangement joins TRBV6-5 to TRBJ1-5, with TRBD1 as a possible D gene (5 bases). Trimming took 5 bases from V and 0 from J, leaving 11 bases between them. This CDR3 comprises 15 residues. Germline CDR1 and CDR2: MNHEY and SVGAGI. CDR3 sequence (DNA): TGTGCCAGCAGTCCTGACAGCTATAGCAATCAGCCCCAGCATTTT. Protein product: CASSPDSYSNQPQHF.

This chain joins TRBV4-1 and TRBJ1-1; TRBD1 agrees at 8 bases. V was clipped by 2 bases and J by 0 bases; unmatched bases: 2. Germline V CDR1 and CDR2: MGHRA, YSYEKL. The length of the CDR3 is 15 residues. CDR3 protein: CASSQTGGMNTEAFF. The CDR3 DNA follows: TGCGCCAGCAGCCAAACAGGGGGAATGAACACTGAAGCTTTCTTT.

This chain connects TRBV5-1 to TRBJ2-5; D may be TRBD2 (6 bases). Germline V gene sequence: CDR1 SGHRS, CDR2 YFSETQ. Trimming stripped 1 base from V and 1 base from J, with 20 bases between. CDR3 length equals 18 residues. The CDR3 DNA reads as TGCGCCAGCAGCTTGTTGGCCCTCACGCAGGGACTCCAAGAGACCCAGTACTTC. It encodes CASSLLALTQGLQETQYF.

In DNA form, the CDR3 reads TGTGCCAGCAGCTTAGTGGGGGGAGCGAACACCGGGGAGCTGTTTTTT. Its translation is CASSLVGGANTGELFF. V is TRBV7-2 and J is TRBJ2-2; D is perhaps TRBD2 (6 bases). V gave up 1 base and J gave up 0 bases, with 9 bases separating them. This CDR3 comprises 16 residues. In germline, CDR1 is SGHTA, CDR2 FQGNSA.

The chain recombines TRBV2 with TRBJ2-3; 7 nucleotides align to TRBD2. Germline CDR1 is SNHLY and CDR2 is FYNNEI. The V segment lost 6 bases and the J segment 6 bases; nucleotides outside the gene matches: 6. The length of the CDR3 is 13 residues. CDR3 region: CASSSPGGDTQYF. CDR3 bases: TGTGCCAGCAGCTCCCCGGGGGGTGATACGCAGTATTTT.

The table lists this clone with a count of one. V gene TRBV6-5 combines with J gene TRBJ1-1; D possibly corresponds to TRBD1 (5 bases). The V gene's germline CDR1 is MNHEY and CDR2 SVGAGI. V was pared by 6 bases and J by 1 base, with 15 bases between. CDR3 size: 15 residues. CDR3 in amino acids: CASSLLGQGNTEAFF. The CDR3 region has the DNA TGTGCCAGCAGCTTACTGGGGCAGGGGAACACTGAAGCTTTCTTT.

This chain connects TRBV19 to TRBJ2-6; D call uncertain. CDR1 is LNHDA and CDR2 is SQIVND in the germline V gene (reference sequence). There are 14 residues in the CDR3. The ends were cut back, 4 bases at V and 2 bases at J, with 6 bases in the middle. For the CDR3, the DNA is TGTGCCAGTAGTAGGGCACCTGGGGCCAACGTCCTGACTTTC. Amino acid sequence: CASSRAPGANVLTF.

The rearrangement links TRBV13 to TRBJ2-7; D is perhaps TRBD2 (6 bases). The CDR3 runs 15 residues. Between the trimmed V and J ends, which lost 5 bases and 3 bases, there was a span of 17 bases. Germline V gene lookup returns CDR1 PRHDT and CDR2 FYEKMQ (reference sequence). CDR3 residues: CASSAASAGNYEQYF. CDR3 in DNA: TGTGCCAGCAGCGCCGCATCAGCGGGCAACTACGAGCAGTACTTC.

The chain uses TRBV4-1 and TRBJ2-3; D is undetermined. Germline loops: CDR1 MGHRA, CDR2 YSYEKL. The V gene lost 4 bases and the J gene lost 4 bases, with 15 bases spanning the gap. CDR3 length: 15 residues. This chain's CDR3 is CASSLNPVFPDTQYF. DNA of the CDR3: TGCGCCAGCAGCCTCAACCCGGTCTTTCCAGATACGCAGTATTTT.

V usage is TRBV28 and J usage is TRBJ2-7; TRBD2 might be the D (6 bases). The CDR3 totals 13 residues. Trimming left V 6 bases short and J 2 bases short, with 11 bases between. The germline V gene has CDR1 MDHEN and CDR2 SYDVKM. DNA for the CDR3: TGTGCCAGCAGCCGGGCGGGGACCTACGAGCAGTACTTC. Encoded protein: CASSRAGTYEQYF.

V is TRBV4-2 and J is TRBJ1-6; D remains ambiguous. V lost 1 base to trimming and J lost 6 bases, with 13 bases between them. The CDR3 is 16 residues long. CDR1 is LGHNA and CDR2 is YNFKEQ in the germline V gene. CDR3 DNA sequence: TGTGCCAGCAGCCAAGCAAGAGGAGAGATTAATTCACCCCTCCACTTT. This encodes CASSQARGEINSPLHF.

The gene calls are TRBV4-3 and TRBJ1-2, with 8 bases identical to TRBD1. J was trimmed by 5 bases and V by 1 base; bases with no gene match: 6. Germline loops: CDR1 LGHNA, CDR2 YSLEER. The CDR3 loop spans 15 amino acids. The CDR3 here is CASSQGQGAGYGYTF. The CDR3 DNA sequence: TGCGCCAGCAGCCAAGGGCAGGGGGCTGGTTATGGCTACACCTTC.

This chain connects TRBV9 to TRBJ2-5; a weak D match, TRBD1 (5 bases). There are 14 residues in the CDR3. The V and J ends lost 3 bases and 1 base respectively, with 10 bases between them. Germline V gene lookup returns CDR1 SGDLS and CDR2 YYNGEE. This chain's CDR3 is CASSADSSQETQYF. DNA of the CDR3: TGTGCCAGCAGCGCTGACAGCTCCCAAGAGACCCAGTACTTC.

V usage is TRBV4-2 and J usage is TRBJ2-5, with TRBD2 matching over 14 bases. This CDR3 comprises 16 residues. Germline values: CDR1 LGHNA, CDR2 YNFKEQ. V lost 1 base to trimming and J lost 3 bases; unmatched junction nucleotides: 1. CDR3 DNA: TGTGCCAGCAGCCAAGCGGGACTAGCGGGGGAAGAGACCCAGTACTTC. Encoded protein: CASSQAGLAGEETQYF.

The gene calls are TRBV5-6 and TRBJ2-7; TRBD1 is a possible D gene (5 bases). The V end lost 4 bases, the J end lost 2 bases, and 16 bases lay between the germline ends. The CDR3 totals 15 residues. The germline gives CDR1 SGHDT, CDR2 YYEEEE. DNA for the CDR3: TGTGCCAGCAGCGATTTAAGACAGCCTCCCTACGAGCAGTACTTC. Protein sequence: CASSDLRQPPYEQYF.

The CDR3 nucleotides read TGCGCCAGCAGCTTGGCCCGACAGGGGCGGAACACCGGGGAGCTGTTTTTT. Translating it yields CASSLARQGRNTGELFF. The chain is built from TRBV5-1 and TRBJ2-2; the match to TRBD1 covers 8 bases. Germline CDR1 SGHRS, CDR2 YFSETQ. The CDR3 is made up of 17 amino acids. The J segment lost 1 base and the V segment lost 0 bases, leaving 5 bases of the junction unmatched.

The chain combines TRBV6-5 with TRBJ2-7, with D perhaps matching TRBD2 (6 bases). V lost 0 bases and J lost 2, with 14 bases in between. This CDR3 is built from 16 residues. The germline gives CDR1 MNHEY, CDR2 SVGAGI. The CDR3 reads CASSYSGGAGTYEQYF. The CDR3, as DNA: TGTGCCAGCAGTTACTCGGGGGGTGCGGGTACCTACGAGCAGTACTTC.

Worth noting for this clone: This sample also contains other DNA sequences that code for the same CDR3. CDR3 DNA: TGTGCCAGTAGTAGCGGCACCTCCTACGAGCAGTACTTC. This gives the protein CASSSGTSYEQYF. The chain uses TRBV19 and TRBJ2-7; the D is unclear. The CDR3 contains 13 residues. Germline V lookup: CDR1 LNHDA, CDR2 SQIVND (reference sequence). V was pared by 4 bases and J by 0 bases, with 7 bases between.